This T cell receptor (beta chain) was documented in a study of identical twins. This clonotype was found a few times. The length of the CDR3 is 14 residues. Germline-derived CDR1 and CDR2 are SGHRS and YFSETQ. V lost 4 bases to trimming and J lost 3 bases; unmatched junction nucleotides: 2. Unique molecular identifiers were present on the cDNA, and a universal primer site came from template switching. TCRdb reprocessed the 5' RACE reads with MiXCR, giving one entry per CDR3 protein. The repertoire holds about 340,000 distinct CDR3 sequences, with 9% to 10% as singletons. The receptor comes from a woman in her forties or fifties in good health. The sample comprised naive T cells sorted from blood. The chain links TRBV5-1 to TRBJ2-5; TRBD2 aligns across 11 bases. The CDR3 bases are TGCGCCAGCAGCATGGGACTAGCGGAAGAGACCCAGTACTTC. The encoded protein is CASSMGLAEETQYF.